Reported below is one TCR beta chain. Its antigen is currently unknown. The data belong to a study of shared clonotypes between healthy human individuals. On the study more broadly: CD4 naive cells filled three plates per donor, CD4 memory three, CD8 naive two and CD8 memory one. Study-wide points: Unshared clonotypes carried lower generation probabilities than those common to all four donors.

Assay used: immunoSEQ multiplex PCR; TCRdb lists only in-frame clones, some missing. The sample gives more than 2,000,000 clones, 85% to 95% of which show up once; about 0.41% is in the top ten. The sample comprised naive CD4+ T cells from PBMCs. The subset is: CD45RA+ positively selected. The clonotype was recovered from a man younger than 35 in good health. Some clones in this sample may be carry-over from other donors' samples.

CDR3 amino acids: CASSLADETQYF. The DNA of the CDR3 is TGCGCCAGCAGCCTAGCCGACGAGACCCAGTACTTC. This chain links TRBV5-1 with TRBJ2-5, with D perhaps matching TRBD2 (5 bases). V lost 4 bases, J lost 5 bases, and 9 bases lay in between. Germline V gene lookup returns CDR1 SGHRS and CDR2 YFSETQ. This CDR3 comprises 12 residues.